A selection of T cell receptor beta chains follows, all from one sample in a study of T cell responses to AZD1222 COVID-19 vaccine. Repertoires were generated with immunoSEQ multiplex PCR, while TCRdb's copy carries only in-frame clones and drops some. The sample holds 100,000 to 150,000 clones, around 85% seen once. Here the sequenced sample was peripheral blood, taken 28 days after the second AZD1222 dose. These receptors were collected from an adult who received the AZD1222 COVID-19 vaccine. The CDR3 runs from the conserved cysteine through the conserved F or W. Each record gives: CDR3 protein, CDR3 DNA, clone size, V gene, D gene, J gene. A D gene is named only where the DNA matches it firmly. Size is omitted from some rows. Given values are once, few, many or a class for expanded clones.

cdr3_aa: CAWSIDRGKAEAFF
cdr3_nt: TGTGCCTGGAGTATCGACAGGGGGAAGGCTGAAGCTTTCTTT
clone_size: .
v_call: TRBV30
d_call: TRBD1
j_call: TRBJ1-1

cdr3_aa: CASSPRDLGGNTIYF
cdr3_nt: TGTGCCAGTAGCCCCCGGGACCTCGGAGGAAACACCATATATTTT
clone_size: .
v_call: TRBV19
d_call: .
j_call: TRBJ1-3

cdr3_aa: CASSSTKNTEAFF
cdr3_nt: TGCGCCAGCAGCTCGACAAAGAACACTGAAGCTTTCTTT
clone_size: .
v_call: TRBV5-1
d_call: .
j_call: TRBJ1-1

cdr3_aa: CASSLSPGQGQPQHF
cdr3_nt: TGTGCCAGCAGCCTATCCCCGGGACAGGGGCAGCCCCAGCATTTT
clone_size: few
v_call: TRBV6-4
d_call: TRBD1
j_call: TRBJ1-5

cdr3_aa: CASRLSLYEQYF
cdr3_nt: TGTGCCAGCCGCTTAAGCTTATACGAGCAGTACTTC
clone_size: many
v_call: TRBV28
d_call: .
j_call: TRBJ2-7

cdr3_aa: CASSDSGTANTEAFF
cdr3_nt: TGTGCCAGCAGTGACTCGGGGACAGCCAACACTGAAGCTTTCTTT
clone_size: .
v_call: TRBV6-4
d_call: TRBD1
j_call: TRBJ1-1

cdr3_aa: CATTPGQGGDTQYF
cdr3_nt: TGTGCCACCACCCCGGGACAGGGAGGAGATACGCAGTATTTT
clone_size: .
v_call: TRBV6-6
d_call: TRBD1
j_call: TRBJ2-3

cdr3_aa: CASSESVNSPLHF
cdr3_nt: TGTGCCAGCAGTGAGTCGGTTAATTCACCCCTCCACTTT
clone_size: .
v_call: TRBV6-1
d_call: .
j_call: TRBJ1-6

cdr3_aa: CASSLLHGYTF
cdr3_nt: TGTGCCAGCAGCTTACTTCATGGCTACACCTTC
clone_size: .
v_call: TRBV7-9
d_call: .
j_call: TRBJ1-2

cdr3_aa: CASSYGSLEYTEAFF
cdr3_nt: TGTGCCAGCAGTTATGGCAGCCTTGAATACACTGAAGCTTTCTTT
clone_size: .
v_call: TRBV6-6
d_call: .
j_call: TRBJ1-1

cdr3_aa: CASSEWGLQETQYF
cdr3_nt: TGCGCCAGCAGTGAGTGGGGCCTCCAAGAGACCCAGTACTTC
clone_size: .
v_call: TRBV10-2
d_call: .
j_call: TRBJ2-5

cdr3_aa: CASSSPGGLQGLYNEQFF
cdr3_nt: TGTGCCAGCAGCTCACCCGGGGGCTTACAGGGTTTGTACAATGAGCAGTTCTTC
clone_size: .
v_call: TRBV9
d_call: .
j_call: TRBJ2-1

cdr3_aa: CASTQTGSNSPLHF
cdr3_nt: TGCGCCAGCACCCAAACAGGGTCAAATTCACCCCTCCACTTT
clone_size: .
v_call: TRBV4-1
d_call: .
j_call: TRBJ1-6

cdr3_aa: CASSPPGGKGGYTF
cdr3_nt: TGTGCCAGCAGTCCCCCCGGTGGGAAGGGGGGCTACACCTTC
clone_size: .
v_call: TRBV28
d_call: .
j_call: TRBJ1-2

cdr3_aa: CASSQENHQPQHF
cdr3_nt: TGTGCCAGCAGCCAAGAGAACCATCAGCCCCAGCATTTT
clone_size: .
v_call: TRBV14
d_call: .
j_call: TRBJ1-5

cdr3_aa: CASSSAGANQETQYF
cdr3_nt: TGTGCCAGCAGTTCTGCGGGGGCTAATCAAGAGACCCAGTACTTC
clone_size: .
v_call: TRBV28
d_call: .
j_call: TRBJ2-5

cdr3_aa: CASSQGGTLNRPQHF
cdr3_nt: TGTGCCAGCAGCCAAGGTGGGACACTGAATCGGCCCCAGCATTTT
clone_size: .
v_call: TRBV3-1/TRBV3-2
d_call: .
j_call: TRBJ1-5

cdr3_aa: CASSERDRVGTEAFF
cdr3_nt: TGTGCCAGCAGCGAACGGGACAGGGTCGGCACTGAAGCTTTCTTT
clone_size: .
v_call: TRBV7-2
d_call: TRBD1
j_call: TRBJ1-1

cdr3_aa: CAISEPGQGYQPQHF
cdr3_nt: TGTGCCATCAGTGAACCTGGACAGGGATATCAGCCCCAGCATTTT
clone_size: .
v_call: TRBV10-3
d_call: TRBD1
j_call: TRBJ1-5

cdr3_aa: CASSDSSGGTDTQYF
cdr3_nt: TGTGCCAGCAGTGACTCTAGCGGGGGCACAGATACGCAGTATTTT
clone_size: few
v_call: TRBV6-4
d_call: TRBD2
j_call: TRBJ2-3

cdr3_aa: CASSPASMRTGTNQPQHF
cdr3_nt: TGTGCCAGCTCACCCGCTTCGATGAGGACAGGTACCAATCAGCCCCAGCATTTT
clone_size: once
v_call: TRBV18
d_call: TRBD1
j_call: TRBJ1-5

cdr3_aa: CAISESRQGRNTIYF
cdr3_nt: TGTGCCATCAGTGAGTCGAGACAGGGAAGAAACACCATATATTTT
clone_size: .
v_call: TRBV10-3
d_call: TRBD1
j_call: TRBJ1-3

cdr3_aa: CASTSGPSTDTQYF
cdr3_nt: .
clone_size: .
v_call: TRBV19
d_call: .
j_call: TRBJ2-3